This TCR beta chain was recorded in a study of T cell changes during pregnancy in multiple sclerosis (dated by TCRdb to the late 2010s). Regarding the study in general: The study looked at changes in the T cell repertoire across pregnancy in women with multiple sclerosis.

This clone occurred once. The specificity of this receptor is unknown. No base-level quality is on record; no much larger clone is a single base apart. The library came from the immunoSEQ multiplex PCR assay. This is the immuneACCESS table as TCRdb keeps it, with only in-frame sequences that have V and J called. A part of the clones is gone; compared with another copy, unresolved V genes explain less than half, and the rest is unexplained. The sample contains roughly 40,000 clones, approximately 94% of them found a single time. The ten largest make up around 1.6% of the sample. CDR1 and CDR2 are drawn from the germline V gene: SGHRS, YFSETQ. Trimming removed 0 bases from V and 6 bases from J; the gene matches leave 9 bases unexplained. Including cysteine and phenylalanine, the CDR3 has 16 amino acids. The sequence is cut down to CDR3 DNA, 48 bases in frame from base 1.

The starting material was peripheral blood, obtained in the third trimester of pregnancy. This receptor was obtained from a female donor with multiple sclerosis, enrolled in a pregnancy study. This receptor chain uses TRBV5-1 and TRBJ2-7; 10 nucleotides in the junction match TRBD1. Here is the DNA: TGCGCCAGCAGCTTGGGAGGGACAGGGGTAGGCGGCGAGCAGTACTTC. It codes for CASSLGGTGVGGEQYF.